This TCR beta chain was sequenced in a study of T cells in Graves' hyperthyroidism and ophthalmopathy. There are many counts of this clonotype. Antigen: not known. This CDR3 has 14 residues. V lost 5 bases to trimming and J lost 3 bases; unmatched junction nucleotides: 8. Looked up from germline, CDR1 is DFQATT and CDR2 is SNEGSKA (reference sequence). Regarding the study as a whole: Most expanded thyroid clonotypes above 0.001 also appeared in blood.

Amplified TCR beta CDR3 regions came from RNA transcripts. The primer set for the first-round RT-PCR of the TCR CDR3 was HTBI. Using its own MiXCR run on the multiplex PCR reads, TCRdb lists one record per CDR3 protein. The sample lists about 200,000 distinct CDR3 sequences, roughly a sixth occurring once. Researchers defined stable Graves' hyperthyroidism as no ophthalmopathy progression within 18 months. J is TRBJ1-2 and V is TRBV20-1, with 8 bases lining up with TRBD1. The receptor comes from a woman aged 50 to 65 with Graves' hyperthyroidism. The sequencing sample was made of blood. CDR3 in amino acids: CSAPSGQGDYGYTF. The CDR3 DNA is TGCAGTGCTCCAAGCGGACAGGGCGACTATGGCTACACCTTC.